These 16 T cell receptor gamma chains share one sample of origin, sequenced in a study of γδ T cells in repeated Plasmodium falciparum infection. TCRdb re-called the multiplex PCR reads with CATT. The data hold approximately 26,000 gamma-chain clones, with 2.5% to 3.5% observed a single time. Vgamma9/Vdelta2+ and Vdelta2-negative gammadelta T cells were flow-sorted from PBMC for bulk sequencing. Sequencing was performed on gamma-delta T cells from blood. These receptors were obtained from a pool of human donors (malaria-infected and uninfected, not separated).

To note about this clone: A read error is likely here: a far larger clone is one base away. Because the CDR3's place on the DNA is in doubt, the DNA is left out and the CDR3 is given as listed by TCRdb. The V gene call reads TRGV5; no J gene was called. Looked up from germline, CDR1 is VINAFY and CDR2 is YDVSNSKD. The CDR3 region is 32 residues in length, termini included. The CDR3 loop reads CATWDRRRIIRNSLAVEQHWLSQVSIGRIQHF.

Points on this clone: A far more abundant clone sits one base away, making this likely a read error. Other DNA sequences in the same sample also yield this CDR3. The CDR3 reads CALWGVMKKLF. CDR3 bases: TGCGCCTTGTGGGGAGTAATGAAGAAACTCTTT. The rearrangement uses TRGV9 and TRGJ1 or TRGJ2. The J gene is absent in TCRdb and was assigned here via DNA matching to germline. This CDR3 has 11 amino acids. Germline CDR1 reads GITISATS; CDR2 reads ISYDGTV (reference sequence).

This clone was recorded at least ten times. TCRdb assigns this DNA the protein of a much larger clone, which departs from its translation at residue 7; this likely reflects a read error, and the protein shown comes from translating the DNA. The chain is built from TRGV9 and TRGJ1 or TRGJ2. Germline matching of the DNA provided the J gene here, since TCRdb leaves it blank. The J segment lost 5 bases and the V segment lost 4 bases, leaving 14 bases of the junction unmatched. The CDR3 is 15 residues long. Germline values: CDR1 GITISATS, CDR2 ISYDGTV (reference sequence). CDR3 in amino acids: CALWDRPQGNYKKLF. The CDR3 bases are TGTGCCTTGTGGGACCGCCCGCAAGGGAATTATAAGAAACTCTTT.

This clone was detected ten times or more. The chain uses TRGV9 and TRGJ1 or TRGJ2. TCRdb carries no J gene annotation; the J gene was assigned here by matching the DNA with germline. The length of the CDR3 is 16 residues. J was trimmed by 1 base and V by 2 bases; bases with no gene match: 11. Germline values: CDR1 GITISATS, CDR2 ISYDGTV (reference sequence). The CDR3 protein is CALWEANLTNYYKKLF. CDR3 DNA sequence: TGTGCCTTGTGGGAGGCAAACCTGACTAATTATTATAAGAAACTCTTT.

This clone was counted ten times or more. Given a far larger clone just one base away, this is likely a sequencing read error. Different DNA sequences within this sample yield the same CDR3. Called V gene: TRGV2; the J gene was not called. The CDR3 is 12 amino acids. Germline CDR1 EGSNGY, CDR2 YDSYNSKV. The CDR3 DNA sequence: TGTGCCACCTGGAAGAATTATTATAAGAAGCTCTTT. It yields the protein CATWKNYYKKLF.

This clone was counted ten times or more. TCRdb's protein for this DNA is that of a much larger clone and differs from the translation at residue 6, likely a read error; the protein shown is the DNA translation. This rearrangement joins TRGV5 to TRGJ1 or TRGJ2. J gave up 6 bases and V 3 bases, and 5 bases lay outside the gene matches. Per the germline V gene, CDR1 is VINAFY and CDR2 is YDVSNSKD. This CDR3 has 12 amino acids. CDR3 sequence: CATWDPGYKKLF. The CDR3 nucleotides read TGTGCCACCTGGGACCCGGGTTATAAGAAACTCTTT.

As to this clone: A much larger clone lies a single base off, so this may be a read error. Other DNA sequences in the same sample also yield this CDR3. The chain couples TRGV3 to TRGJP2. Germline V CDR1 and CDR2: VTNTFY, YDVSTARD (reference sequence). The CDR3 extends over 15 amino acids. The CDR3 nucleotides are TGTGCCACCTGGGACAGGCAAGGTAGTGATTGGATCAAGACATTT. It yields the protein CATWDRQGSDWIKTF.

This clone occurred a few times. It is likely a read error: a sequence one base away is far more abundant. No DNA is shown, since the ends of the CDR3 on it are uncertain; the CDR3 is the one TCRdb lists. The V gene call is TRGV9, and the J gene call is absent. From germline, CDR1 is GITISATS and CDR2 ISYDGTV (reference sequence). The CDR3 is 28 amino acids long, termini counted. The CDR3 sequence: CALFIIRNSLAVEQHWLSQVSIGRIQHF.

This clone was recorded many times. The rearrangement links TRGV2 to TRGJP2. J was trimmed by 0 bases and V by 0 bases; bases with no gene match: 4. The CDR3 has 16 residues. In germline, CDR1 is EGSNGY, CDR2 YDSYNSKV. The DNA of the CDR3 is TGTGCCACCTGGGACGGGAGTAATAGTAGTGATTGGATCAAGACGTTT. This gives the protein CATWDGSNSSDWIKTF.

Remarks on this clone: The amino acid sequence in TCRdb belongs to a much larger clone and departs from this DNA's translation at residue 5, likely a sequencing read error; the sequence shown is translated from the DNA. The chain is built from TRGV3 and TRGJ1 or TRGJ2. The J gene was not available in TCRdb and was assigned here by matching the DNA to germline segments. Germline loops: CDR1 VTNTFY, CDR2 YDVSTARD (reference sequence). V lost 5 bases to trimming and J lost 7 bases; unmatched junction nucleotides: 17. The CDR3 is 15 amino acids. This CDR3 is CATWGSARGLYKKLF. CDR3 nucleotides: TGTGCCACCTGGGGCTCAGCACGCGGGTTGTATAAGAAACTCTTT.

Turning to this clone: The translation of this DNA and the TCRdb protein of a much larger clone differ at residue 9, probably owing to a read error; the protein shown here is translated from the DNA. The chain links TRGV9 to TRGJ1 or TRGJ2. TCRdb does not report a J gene; here it was assigned by matching the DNA to germline references. V dropped 4 bases and J dropped 6; count of bases not matched to a gene: 21. Germline loops: CDR1 GITISATS, CDR2 ISYDGTV (reference sequence). The CDR3 totals 17 residues. The CDR3 DNA reads as TGTGCCTTGTGGGACTCACCTATCTCATTCAACCGTTATAAGAAACTCTTT. It specifies CALWDSPISFNRYKKLF.

This clone was counted ten times or more. The TCRdb protein comes from a much larger clone and disagrees with this DNA's translation at residue 7, likely due to a read error; the protein given here is derived from the DNA. The rearrangement uses TRGV4 and TRGJ1 or TRGJ2. The CDR3 is 12 amino acids. From germline, CDR1 is EGSTGY and CDR2 YDSYTSSV. J gave up 5 bases and V 1 base, and 2 bases lay outside the gene matches. The CDR3 reads CATWDGNYKKLF. The CDR3 nucleotides read TGTGCCACCTGGGATGGTAATTATAAGAAACTCTTT.

Comment on this clone: TCRdb records a much larger clone's protein for this DNA, with a difference at residue 5 that likely arises from a read error; the protein given is the translation of the DNA. The gene calls are TRGV4 and TRGJ1 or TRGJ2. The CDR3 length is 14 residues. CDR1 is EGSTGY, CDR2 YDSYTSSV, per germline. The CDR3 loop is CATWVGRVDYKKLF. CDR3 nucleotide sequence: TGTGCCACCTGGGTTGGGCGAGTCGATTATAAGAAACTCTTT.

This clone was seen many times. The rearrangement uses TRGV3 and TRGJ1 or TRGJ2. Trimming removed 4 bases from V and 2 bases from J; junction bases left unmatched: 8. The length of the CDR3 is 14 residues. The germline V gene encodes CDR1 VTNTFY and CDR2 YDVSTARD (reference sequence). The CDR3 region is CATWDYKDYYKKLF. The CDR3 DNA follows: TGTGCCACCTGGGATTACAAAGATTATTATAAGAAACTCTTT.

The sample holds many counts of this clone. A far more abundant clone sits one base away, making this likely a read error. This sample includes further DNA sequences coding for the same CDR3. The chain uses TRGV9 and TRGJP2. Germline matching of the DNA provided the J gene here, since TCRdb leaves it blank. CDR1 is GITISATS and CDR2 is ISYDGTV in the germline V gene (reference sequence). This CDR3 has 14 residues. As DNA, the CDR3 is TGTGCCTTGTGGGAGTATAGCAGTGATTGGATCAAGACGTTT. Residues: CALWEYSSDWIKTF.

Points on this clone: TCRdb shows a much larger clone's protein in place of this DNA's translation, and the two differ at residue 10, likely through a read error; the protein shown is translated from the DNA. V usage is TRGV9 and J usage is TRGJP. No J gene is reported in TCRdb; it was inferred here by comparing the DNA with germline. This CDR3 spans 20 amino acids. After removal of 2 bases from V and 4 bases from J, the junction contained 14 bases not matched to a gene. Germline CDR1 GITISATS, CDR2 ISYDGTV (reference sequence). The DNA for the CDR3 is TGTGCCTTGTGGGAGGCCCGACCGACAGGTCAAGAGTTGGGCAAAAAAATCAAGGTATTT. Its protein is CALWEARPTGQELGKKIKVF.